The 7 T cell receptor beta chains presented below share a single source sample, sequenced in a study of cytomegalovirus exposure and HLA in healthy donors. A multiplex PCR was run with 60 Vbeta primers and 13 Jbeta primers. TCRdb's table, derived via immunoSEQ multiplex PCR, lists solely in-frame clones and lacks some. The repertoire consists of approximately 150,000 clones, with 55% to 80% occurring once and the leading ten covering 4% to 5.5%. Sequencing was done on a sample of PBMCs. The receptors derive from a woman aged 18-29 years in good health and CMV-seropositive.

The rearrangement uses TRBV5-6 and TRBJ2-7, with 10 bases that match TRBD2. V lost 4 bases, J lost 7 bases, and 8 bases stayed unmatched. Germline values: CDR1 SGHDT, CDR2 YYEEEE. The CDR3 extends over 14 amino acids. DNA for the CDR3: TGTGCCAGCAGCGTGCCTAGCGGGGGATTTGAGCAGTACTTC. Protein product: CASSVPSGGFEQYF.

In this sample, this clone turned up once. The rearrangement joins TRBV7-2 to TRBJ2-7; 10 bases line up with TRBD2. Germline values: CDR1 SGHTA, CDR2 FQGNSA. The J segment lost 2 bases and the V segment lost 1 base, leaving 5 bases of the junction unmatched. The length of the CDR3 is 16 residues. CDR3 in DNA: TGTGCCAGCAGCTTAGTTAGTAGCGGGGGGACCTACGAGCAGTACTTC. Translation: CASSLVSSGGTYEQYF.

The chain uses TRBV6-1 and TRBJ1-5; D perhaps matches TRBD1 (5 bases). The CDR3 contains 15 residues. Germline V gives CDR1 MNHNS, CDR2 SASEGT. V was clipped by 2 bases and J by 0 bases, with 8 bases between them. The CDR3 protein is CASSEITGSNQPQHF. The CDR3, as DNA: TGTGCCAGCAGTGAAATAACAGGTAGCAATCAGCCCCAGCATTTT.

This clone was counted a few times. The chain employs TRBV30 and TRBJ1-2; D gene ambiguous. CDR1 is GTSNPN, CDR2 SVGIG, per germline (reference sequence). Trimming pared 0 bases from V and 4 bases from J, leaving 9 bases between. This CDR3 comprises 13 residues. CDR3 in DNA: TGTGCCTGGAGTGTAGGTCGGGGCTATGGCTACACCTTC. This translates into CAWSVGRGYGYTF.

V and J are TRBV7-9 and TRBJ1-1, with no clear D. Germline V gene data show CDR1 as SEHNR and CDR2 as FQNEAQ (reference sequence). The length of the CDR3 is 14 residues. The germline V and J ends were trimmed by 1 base and 6 bases, with 12 bases remaining between them. This CDR3 reads CASSLEFPGSEAFF. In nucleotides, the CDR3 is TGTGCCAGCAGCTTAGAATTTCCAGGCTCTGAAGCTTTCTTT.

This rearrangement joins TRBV4-3 to TRBJ1-4, with 9 bases aligning to TRBD1. This CDR3 has 17 amino acids. Germline CDR1 is LGHNA and CDR2 is YSLEER. Trimming cost V 1 base and J 10 bases; bases outside gene matches: 13. DNA for the CDR3: TGCGCCAGCAGCCAAGCTCCCGGGACAGGGTATTGGGGAAAACTGTTTTTT. This encodes CASSQAPGTGYWGKLFF.

V is TRBV5-6 and J is TRBJ2-1; 8 bases fit TRBD2. Germline loops: CDR1 SGHDT, CDR2 YYEEEE. Trimming cost V 2 bases and J 4 bases; bases outside gene matches: 8. CDR3 length equals 16 residues. CDR3 amino acids: CASSFREGLRYNEQFF. In DNA, the CDR3 is TGTGCCAGCAGCTTTCGGGAGGGCCTTCGGTACAATGAGCAGTTCTTC.